This T cell receptor beta chain was observed in a study of control samples from healthy donors and cancer patients. With 2 bases removed from V and 3 bases from J, the gap between germline ends came to 13 bases. CDR1 and CDR2 (germline): SGHAT, FQNNGV. The length of the CDR3 is 16 residues. TCRdb's table, derived via immunoSEQ multiplex PCR, lists solely in-frame clones and lacks some. The sample records about 140,000 clones, 85% to 95% being singletons. This chain joins TRBV11-2 and TRBJ1-4, with a tentative D call TRBD1 (5 bases). The source of this sequence is a man aged 40-50 years in good health. The source material was blood. The DNA for the CDR3 is TGTGCCAGCAGCTTATCGGGGGGGTCGGCTAATGAAAAACTGTTTTTT. Protein: CASSLSGGSANEKLFF.